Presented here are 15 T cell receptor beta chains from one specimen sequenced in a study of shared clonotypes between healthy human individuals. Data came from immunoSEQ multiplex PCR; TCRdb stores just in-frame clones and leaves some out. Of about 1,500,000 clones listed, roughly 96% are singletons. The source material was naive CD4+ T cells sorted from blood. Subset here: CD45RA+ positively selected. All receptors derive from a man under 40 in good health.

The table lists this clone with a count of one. The chain's CDR3 is CASSFTRLGGETQYF. In DNA form, the CDR3 reads TGTGCCAGCAGTTTTACGAGACTAGGGGGAGAGACCCAGTACTTC. The rearrangement uses TRBV27 and TRBJ2-5; D may be TRBD1 or TRBD2 (6 bases each). CDR1 is MNHEY, CDR2 SMNVEV, per germline (reference sequence). The CDR3 has 15 residues. Trimming took off 3 bases at V and 4 bases at J, with 15 bases between the two ends.

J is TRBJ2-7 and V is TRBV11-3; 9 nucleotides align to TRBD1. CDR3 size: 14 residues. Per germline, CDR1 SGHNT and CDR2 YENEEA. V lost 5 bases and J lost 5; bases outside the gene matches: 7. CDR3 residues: CASSNGRQGDEQYF. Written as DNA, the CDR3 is TGTGCCAGCAGCAATGGCCGACAGGGGGACGAGCAGTACTTC. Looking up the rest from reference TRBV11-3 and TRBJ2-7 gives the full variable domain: EAGVVQSPRYKIIEKKQPVAFWCNPISGHNTLYWYLQNLGQGPELLIRYENEEAVDDSQLPKDRFSAERLKGVDSTLKIQPAELGDSAVYLCASSNGRQGDEQYFGPGTRLTVT.

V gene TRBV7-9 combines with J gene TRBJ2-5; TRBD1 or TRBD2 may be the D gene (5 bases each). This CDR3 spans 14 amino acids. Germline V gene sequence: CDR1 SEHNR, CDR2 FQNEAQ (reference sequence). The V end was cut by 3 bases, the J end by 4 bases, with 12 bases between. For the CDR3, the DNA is TGTGCCAGCAGCTTGACGGTGGGGACAGAGACCCAGTACTTC. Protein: CASSLTVGTETQYF.

CDR3 bases: TGCAGCATTGGCCACTTGCCCCGTAGGACAGGGGACTATGGCTACACCTTC. The encoded protein is CSIGHLPRRTGDYGYTF. This chain links TRBV29-1 with TRBJ1-2; 9 bases align to TRBD1. The CDR3 length is 17 residues. V lost 8 bases, J lost 3 bases, and 19 bases stayed unmatched. The germline CDR1 and CDR2 sequences are SQVTM and ANQGSEA.

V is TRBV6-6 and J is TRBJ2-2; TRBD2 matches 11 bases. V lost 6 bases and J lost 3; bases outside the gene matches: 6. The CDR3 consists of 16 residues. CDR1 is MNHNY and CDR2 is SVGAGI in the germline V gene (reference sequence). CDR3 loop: CASRTPGLADTGELFF. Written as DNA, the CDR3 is TGTGCCAGCAGAACCCCGGGACTAGCGGACACCGGGGAGCTGTTTTTT.

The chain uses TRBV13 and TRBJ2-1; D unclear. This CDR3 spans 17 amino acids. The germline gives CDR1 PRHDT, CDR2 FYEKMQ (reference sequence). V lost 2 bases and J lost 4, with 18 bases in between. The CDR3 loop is CASSLRRLDQPYNEQFF. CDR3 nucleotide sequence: TGTGCCAGCAGCTTACGGCGACTTGACCAGCCTTACAATGAGCAGTTCTTC. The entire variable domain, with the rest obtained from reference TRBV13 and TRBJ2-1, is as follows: AAGVIQSPRHLIKEKRETATLKCYPIPRHDTVYWYQQGPGQDPQFLISFYEKMQSDKGSIPDRFSAQQFSDYHSELNMSSLELGDSALYFCASSLRRLDQPYNEQFFGPGTRLTVL.

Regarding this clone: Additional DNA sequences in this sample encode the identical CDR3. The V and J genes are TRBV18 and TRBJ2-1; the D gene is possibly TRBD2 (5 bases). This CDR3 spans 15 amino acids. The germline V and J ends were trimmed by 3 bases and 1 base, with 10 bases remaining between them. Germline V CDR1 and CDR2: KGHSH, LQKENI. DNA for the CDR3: TGTGCCAGCTCACCCTCCACGGGGTCCTACAATGAGCAGTTCTTC. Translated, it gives CASSPSTGSYNEQFF.

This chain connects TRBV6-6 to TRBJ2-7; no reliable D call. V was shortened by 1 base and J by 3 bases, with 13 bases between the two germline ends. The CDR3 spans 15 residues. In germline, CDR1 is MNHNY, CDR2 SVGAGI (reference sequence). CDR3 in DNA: TGTGCCAGCAGTTACTTATCCAGGATCGGCTACGAGCAGTACTTC. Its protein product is CASSYLSRIGYEQYF.

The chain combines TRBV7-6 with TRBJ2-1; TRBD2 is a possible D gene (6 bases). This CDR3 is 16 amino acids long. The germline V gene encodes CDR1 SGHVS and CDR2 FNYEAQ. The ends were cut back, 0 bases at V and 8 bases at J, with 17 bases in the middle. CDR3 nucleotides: TGTGCCAGCAGCTTAGCGACGACTAGAATGAGGGATGAGCAGTTCTTC. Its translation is CASSLATTRMRDEQFF.

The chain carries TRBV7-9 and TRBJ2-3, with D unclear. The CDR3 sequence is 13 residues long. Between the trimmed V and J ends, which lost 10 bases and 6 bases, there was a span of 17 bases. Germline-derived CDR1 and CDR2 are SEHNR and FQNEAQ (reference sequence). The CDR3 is CATLGYTGDTQYF. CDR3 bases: TGTGCCACCTTGGGGTATACCGGGGATACGCAGTATTTT. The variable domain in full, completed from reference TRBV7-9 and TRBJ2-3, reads DTGVSQNPRHKITKRGQNVTFRCDPISEHNRLYWYRQTLGQGPEFLTYFQNEAQLEKSRLLSDRFSAERPKGSFSTLEIQRTEQGDSAMYLCATLGYTGDTQYFGPGTRLTVL.

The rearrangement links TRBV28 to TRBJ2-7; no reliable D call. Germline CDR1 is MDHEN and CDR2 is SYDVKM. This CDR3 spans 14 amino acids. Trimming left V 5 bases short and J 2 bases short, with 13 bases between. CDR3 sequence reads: CASSPRLETYEQYF. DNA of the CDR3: TGTGCCAGCAGTCCCCGTTTAGAGACCTACGAGCAGTACTTC.

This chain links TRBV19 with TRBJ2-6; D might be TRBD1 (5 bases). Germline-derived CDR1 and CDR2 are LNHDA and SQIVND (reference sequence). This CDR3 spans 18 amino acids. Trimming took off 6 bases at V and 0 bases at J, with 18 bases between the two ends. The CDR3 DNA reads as TGTGCCAGTAGGCCAGGGAAACTCCCCCTCTCTGGGGCCAACGTCCTGACTTTC. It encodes CASRPGKLPLSGANVLTF. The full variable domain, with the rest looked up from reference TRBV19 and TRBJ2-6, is DGGITQSPKYLFRKEGQNVTLSCEQNLNHDAMYWYRQDPGQGLRLIYYSQIVNDFQKGDIAEGYSVSREKKESFPLTVTSAQKNPTAFYLCASRPGKLPLSGANVLTFGAGSRLTVL.

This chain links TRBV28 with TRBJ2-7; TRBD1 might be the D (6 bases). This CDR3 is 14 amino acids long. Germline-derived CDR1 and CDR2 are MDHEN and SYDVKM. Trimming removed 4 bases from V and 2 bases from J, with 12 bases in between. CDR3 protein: CASSSWTAPYEQYF. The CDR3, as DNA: TGTGCCAGCAGTTCCTGGACAGCCCCCTACGAGCAGTACTTC.

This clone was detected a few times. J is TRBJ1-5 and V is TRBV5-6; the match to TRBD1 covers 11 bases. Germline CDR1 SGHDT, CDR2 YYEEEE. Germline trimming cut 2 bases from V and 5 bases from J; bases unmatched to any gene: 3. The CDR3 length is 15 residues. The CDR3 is CASSLGQGAYQPQHF. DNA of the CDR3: TGTGCCAGCAGCTTAGGACAGGGGGCCTATCAGCCCCAGCATTTT. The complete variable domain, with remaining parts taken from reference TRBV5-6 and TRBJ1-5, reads DAGVTQSPTHLIKTRGQQVTLRCSPKSGHDTVSWYQQALGQGPQFIFQYYEEEERQRGNFPDRFSGHQFPNYSSELNVNALLLGDSALYLCASSLGQGAYQPQHFGDGTRLSIL.

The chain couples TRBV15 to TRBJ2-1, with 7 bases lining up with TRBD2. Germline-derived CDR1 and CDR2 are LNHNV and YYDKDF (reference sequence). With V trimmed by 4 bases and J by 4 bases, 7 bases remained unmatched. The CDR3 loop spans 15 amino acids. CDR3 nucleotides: TGTGCCACCAGCACGGTTCCTAGCGGATACAATGAGCAGTTCTTC. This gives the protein CATSTVPSGYNEQFF.